This T cell receptor (beta chain) was captured in a study of shared clonotypes between healthy human individuals. Study-wide context: The study enrolled a couple of women and three men aged 18 to 49.

Study-level results: Estimated richness values were generally larger in naive subsets than in memory subsets.

The CD4+ fraction was divided into a CD45RA+ naive subset and a CD45RA-negative memory subset. Data came from immunoSEQ multiplex PCR; TCRdb stores just in-frame clones and leaves some out. In the table there are about 2.4 million clones, approximately 93% of which are singletons. The germline V gene has CDR1 KGHSH and CDR2 LQKENI. Trimming cost V 0 bases and J 5 bases, with 7 bases left between them. The CDR3 is made up of 13 amino acids. Notes on this clone: Its antigen is as yet unknown. The same CDR3 can be traced to other DNA sequences in this sample.

The sequence came from a man in his late teens or twenties in good health. Some clones in this sample may be carry-over from other donors' samples. Sequenced sample: naive CD4+ T cells from PBMCs. Subset indicated: CD45RA+ positively selected. This rearrangement joins TRBV18 to TRBJ2-5; D not resolved. CDR3 amino acids: CASSPPSLETQYF. As DNA, the CDR3 is TGTGCCAGCTCACCACCGAGCCTGGAGACCCAGTACTTC.